One and the same sample provided the 27 T cell receptor beta chains below, sequenced in a study of cytomegalovirus exposure and HLA in healthy donors. The PCR was carried out with 60 Vbeta primers and 13 Jbeta primers. TCRdb keeps only in-frame clones here, not all; method: immunoSEQ multiplex PCR. Altogether 150,000 to 180,000 clones are present, 75% being singletons, with the ten largest covering 1.2% to 1.5%. The sequenced sample consisted of PBMCs. These receptor sequences come from a man aged 18 to 29 in good health and CMV-seronegative.

The chain employs TRBV11-2 and TRBJ1-2, with 8 bases lining up with TRBD1. The V gene end was trimmed by 3 bases and the J gene end by 7 bases; junction bases not matched to a gene: 7. The CDR3 totals 14 residues. CDR1 and CDR2 from the germline V gene are SGHAT and FQNNGV. The CDR3 DNA follows: TGTGCCAGCAGCTTGTCGCAGGGGGCAACTGGCTACACCTTC. Translation gives CASSLSQGATGYTF. Together with reference TRBV11-2 and TRBJ1-2, the CDR3 gives the full variable domain: EAGVAQSPRYKIIEKRQSVAFWCNPISGHATLYWYQQILGQGPKLLIQFQNNGVVDDSQLPKDRFSAERLKGVDSTLKIQPAKLEDSAVYLCASSLSQGATGYTFGSGTRLTVV.

A few counts support this clone. The V gene is TRBV7-9, the J gene TRBJ2-1; D is perhaps TRBD2 (7 bases). The V gene lost 5 bases and the J gene lost 6 bases, with 20 bases spanning the gap. CDR3 length: 16 residues. CDR1 SEHNR and CDR2 FQNEAQ come from the germline V gene (reference sequence). The CDR3 sequence: CASSPPWGGQVNEQFF. The DNA for the CDR3 is TGTGCCAGCAGCCCCCCATGGGGGGGGCAGGTCAATGAGCAGTTCTTC.

J is TRBJ2-1 and V is TRBV5-4, with TRBD1 matching over 10 bases. Trimming took 3 bases from V and 8 from J; bases not matched to a gene: 11. Germline assignment: CDR1 SGHNT and CDR2 YYREEE (reference sequence). There are 16 residues in the CDR3. CDR3 DNA: TGTGCCAGCAGCTCGGGGGACAGGGGAATTGTGCATGAGCAGTTCTTC. Its translation is CASSSGDRGIVHEQFF.

This clone was observed a few times. This chain joins TRBV6-5 and TRBJ1-2; D is undetermined. V was pared by 5 bases and J by 6 bases, with 10 bases between. CDR1 and CDR2 (germline): MNHEY, SVGAGI. The CDR3 length is 12 residues. This CDR3 is CASSRGDNGYTF. The CDR3 DNA follows: TGTGCCAGCAGTCGGGGAGATAATGGCTACACCTTC.

This clone was recorded a few times. The rearrangement joins TRBV28 to TRBJ1-2, with 7 bases lining up with TRBD1. Per germline, CDR1 MDHEN and CDR2 SYDVKM. V lost 6 bases and J lost 8; bases outside the gene matches: 3. CDR3 length: 11 residues. CDR3 nucleotide sequence: TGTGCCAGCAGCCTGGACAGGGGCTACACCTTC. Amino acid sequence: CASSLDRGYTF.

The genes are TRBV7-9 and TRBJ2-7; 8 bases agree with TRBD2. Germline assignment: CDR1 SEHNR and CDR2 FQNEAQ (reference sequence). The CDR3 has 16 residues. With 5 bases clipped from V and 8 bases from J, the junction kept 17 bases outside the gene matches. Written as DNA, the CDR3 is TGTGCCAGCAGCCCCCGTAGTGTGGCGGGAGGCCGGCAGCAGTACTTC. It yields the protein CASSPRSVAGGRQQYF.

This chain uses TRBV4-3 with TRBJ2-7; D call uncertain. V gave up 2 bases and J gave up 3 bases, with 14 bases separating them. The CDR3 sequence is 15 residues long. Germline V gene data show CDR1 as LGHNA and CDR2 as YSLEER. CDR3 sequence reads: CASSQSPPGFYEQYF. The CDR3 nucleotides read TGCGCCAGCAGCCAATCCCCCCCCGGTTTCTACGAGCAGTACTTC.

The J gene is TRBJ2-2, the V gene TRBV6-1, with D possibly being TRBD1 (6 bases). This CDR3 has 14 residues. With 8 bases removed from V and 3 bases from J, the gap between germline ends came to 13 bases. Germline loops: CDR1 MNHNS, CDR2 SASEGT. CDR3 coding DNA: TGTGCCAGCCCCTCGGACAGTTACACCGGGGAGCTGTTTTTT. Translation gives CASPSDSYTGELFF.

This rearrangement joins TRBV4-1 to TRBJ2-5; possibly TRBD2 for D (5 bases). The V gene lost 3 bases and the J gene lost 6 bases, with 17 bases spanning the gap. This CDR3 contains 15 residues. CDR1 is MGHRA and CDR2 is YSYEKL in the germline V gene. CDR3 DNA sequence: TGCGCCAGCAGCCAGGACGGGATCATGGTAAAGACCCAGTACTTC. Translation gives CASSQDGIMVKTQYF.

V usage is TRBV7-2 and J usage is TRBJ2-3; D is unresolved. Trimming cost V 1 base and J 4 bases, with 9 bases left between them. Germline V CDR1 and CDR2: SGHTA, FQGNSA. This CDR3 comprises 14 residues. This CDR3 reads CASSLGFTPDTQYF. The CDR3 nucleotides read TGTGCCAGCAGCTTAGGGTTCACTCCAGATACGCAGTATTTT.

The rearrangement uses TRBV23-1 and TRBJ2-5; a possible D gene is TRBD1 (6 bases). TRBV23-1 is assigned to the ORF class and has an uncertain function. The CDR3 has 16 residues. The V and J ends lost 7 bases and 4 bases respectively, with 22 bases between them. The CDR3: CASTPCGTSVSETQYF. CDR3 nucleotide sequence: TGCGCCAGCACCCCCTGTGGGACATCGGTCTCAGAGACCCAGTACTTC.

V usage is TRBV11-2 and J usage is TRBJ2-7; 12 nucleotides line up with TRBD2. Trimming took 3 bases from V and 2 from J; bases not matched to a gene: 2. Germline V gene lookup returns CDR1 SGHAT and CDR2 FQNNGV. The CDR3 is 15 amino acids. The CDR3 nucleotides read TGTGCCAGCAGCTTGCTAGCGGGAGGGGCCTACGAGCAGTACTTC. Translation: CASSLLAGGAYEQYF.

V and J are TRBV4-3 and TRBJ1-5, with 11 bases matching TRBD1. CDR1 and CDR2 (germline): LGHNA, YSLEER. The V gene end was trimmed by 5 bases and the J gene end by 4 bases; junction bases not matched to a gene: 4. The CDR3 contains 15 residues. In nucleotides, the CDR3 is TGCGCCAGCAGCTACGGGACAGGGGGGAATCAGCCCCAGCATTTT. Residues: CASSYGTGGNQPQHF.

CDR3 amino acids: CASSLPGTATYNSPLHF. The CDR3 DNA sequence: TGTGCCAGCAGTCTCCCCGGGACAGCTACTTATAATTCACCCCTCCACTTT. This chain connects TRBV28 to TRBJ1-6; 7 bases fit TRBD1. The CDR3 is 17 residues long. CDR1 is MDHEN, CDR2 SYDVKM, per germline. Losses at the gene ends were 5 bases for V and 4 bases for J; bases not matched to a gene: 11. Together with reference TRBV28 and TRBJ1-6, the CDR3 gives the full variable domain: DVKVTQSSRYLVKRTGEKVFLECVQDMDHENMFWYRQDPGLGLRLIYFSYDVKMKEKGDIPEGYSVSREKKERFSLILESASTNQTSMYLCASSLPGTATYNSPLHFGNGTRLTVT.

Only a few counts were recorded for this clone. The chain recombines TRBV4-3 with TRBJ2-1, with 8 bases aligning to TRBD2. With V trimmed by 1 base and J by 2 bases, 7 bases remained unmatched. The V gene's germline CDR1 is LGHNA and CDR2 YSLEER. CDR3 length: 17 amino acids. CDR3 in DNA: TGCGCCAGCAGCCAAGCTGGGAGCGGGAGTCCCTACAATGAGCAGTTCTTC. Its translation: CASSQAGSGSPYNEQFF.

The CDR3 sequence is CATSRDEAGGDTGELFF. CDR3 nucleotide sequence: TGTGCCACCAGCAGAGACGAAGCGGGAGGAGACACCGGGGAGCTGTTTTTT. The chain uses TRBV15 and TRBJ2-2; TRBD2 matches at 9 bases. The trim removed 0 bases at V and 3 bases at J, leaving 5 bases unmatched. The length of the CDR3 is 17 residues. Per the germline V gene, CDR1 is LNHNV and CDR2 is YYDKDF (reference sequence).

This chain uses TRBV28 with TRBJ2-7, with D perhaps TRBD2 (6 bases). The CDR3 is 16 amino acids. Germline V gene lookup returns CDR1 MDHEN and CDR2 SYDVKM. Trimming shortened V by 8 bases and J by 2 bases, and 22 bases separated the two germline ends. The DNA for the CDR3 is TGTGCCAGCCGCCTCGGGTCGGAGCGGGTACCCTACGAGCAGTACTTC. Its translation: CASRLGSERVPYEQYF.

The rearrangement uses TRBV4-1 and TRBJ2-3, with a weak D call TRBD2 (5 bases). Per the germline V gene, CDR1 is MGHRA and CDR2 is YSYEKL. This CDR3 contains 16 residues. V lost 1 base, J lost 4 bases, and 15 bases lay in between. This CDR3 reads CASSQVPGSGADTQYF. For the CDR3, the DNA is TGCGCCAGCAGCCAAGTTCCGGGAAGTGGAGCAGATACGCAGTATTTT.

This clone appeared a few times. In nucleotides, the CDR3 is TGTGCCAGCAGTTACTCAAGGGGAGGGGCCTACGAGCAGTACTTC. Its translation is CASSYSRGGAYEQYF. The gene calls are TRBV6-6 and TRBJ2-7; 7 bases agree with TRBD2. The CDR3 covers 15 residues. Per germline, CDR1 MNHNY and CDR2 SVGAGI (reference sequence). The junction had 4 bases not matched to a gene; V was cut back by 0 bases and J by 2 bases.

J is TRBJ2-2 and V is TRBV4-3; 9 nucleotides align to TRBD2. V was pared by 0 bases and J by 6 bases, with 17 bases of the junction left unmatched. CDR3 length equals 20 residues. The germline CDR1 and CDR2 sequences are LGHNA and YSLEER. The CDR3 DNA sequence: TGCGCCAGCAGCCAAGAATCGGTAGGGGGCGGGAGGGCTATGGCCGGGGAGCTGTTTTTT. Protein product: CASSQESVGGGRAMAGELFF.

This sequence joins TRBV9 and TRBJ1-2; 9 nucleotides align to TRBD1. The CDR3 consists of 17 residues. Trimming cost V 2 bases and J 6 bases; bases outside gene matches: 14. Germline values: CDR1 SGDLS, CDR2 YYNGEE. CDR3: CASSVNRGPGPRDGYTF. The CDR3 nucleotides read TGTGCCAGCAGCGTGAACAGGGGGCCCGGCCCTCGGGATGGCTACACCTTC.

The rearrangement uses TRBV21-1 and TRBJ2-3; TRBD1 reflects the table's D call only, with no check against the DNA. TRBV21-1 is described as a pseudogene. CDR3 length equals 15 residues. The CDR3 loop reads CASSGNGQGTDTRYF. The CDR3 bases are TGTGCCAGCAGCGGGAATGGCCAGGGCACAGATACGCGGTATTTT.

The chain employs TRBV30 and TRBJ2-5; D call uncertain. The assigned J gene may be wrong: the sequence end matches TRBJ2-7 better. The germline V gene encodes CDR1 GTSNPN and CDR2 SVGIG (reference sequence). CDR3 size: 12 residues. CDR3 bases: TGTGCCTGGAGTAACGGTCCCTACGAGCAGTACTTC. Translated, it gives CAWSNGPYEQYF.

This sequence joins TRBV27 and TRBJ2-1; D gene unclear. Germline V gives CDR1 MNHEY, CDR2 SMNVEV (reference sequence). The CDR3 has 14 residues. Trimming removed 5 bases from V and 4 bases from J, with 12 bases in between. The CDR3 sequence: CASSPREQYNEQFF. CDR3 coding DNA: TGTGCCAGCAGTCCGCGAGAACAGTACAATGAGCAGTTCTTC.

The chain uses TRBV27 and TRBJ1-5; D not resolved. The germline CDR1 and CDR2 sequences are MNHEY and SMNVEV (reference sequence). CDR3 size: 14 residues. V shed 5 bases and J shed 9 bases, with 17 bases lying between them. The DNA for the CDR3 is TGTGCCAGCAGTCTCACAGCGGCCGTCGGGCCCCAGCATTTT. Protein: CASSLTAAVGPQHF.

The rearrangement joins TRBV5-1 to TRBJ2-7; 9 positions agree with TRBD2. The CDR3 sequence is 16 residues long. Germline-derived CDR1 and CDR2 are SGHRS and YFSETQ. The V gene end was trimmed by 0 bases and the J gene end by 4 bases; junction bases not matched to a gene: 8. The CDR3 coding sequence is TGCGCCAGCAGCTTGGCTAGCGGGACCTCTGGTTACGAGCAGTACTTC. This codes for CASSLASGTSGYEQYF.

The gene calls are TRBV27 and TRBJ2-7; the D gene is possibly TRBD2 (6 bases). The germline V gene has CDR1 MNHEY and CDR2 SMNVEV (reference sequence). The germline V and J ends were trimmed by 4 bases and 6 bases, with 16 bases remaining between them. The CDR3 has 14 residues. The CDR3 nucleotides are TGTGCCAGCAGTTCACGGGACTTCGGGAGCGAGCAGTACTTC. It is translated as CASSSRDFGSEQYF.